This T cell receptor (beta chain) derives from a study of shared clonotypes between healthy human individuals (dated by TCRdb to 2018 to 2020). At the level of the whole study: A couple of women and a few men aged 18 to 49 years were included in the cohort. Between about 0.85 and 9.5 billion PBMCs per donor were obtained by leukapheresis. To increase sequencing depth and limit assay-specific biases, different laboratories used diverse techniques to prepare libraries and sequence TCR repertoires. The study deeply sequenced blood TCR repertoires of about 5 healthy adults to estimate repertoire size and the extent of clonotype sharing between individuals. For each donor, three plates each were used for CD4 naive and CD4 memory, two plates were used for CD8 naive, and one plate was used for CD8 memory. General findings and caveats noted by the study authors: Even with the large sequencing depth, rarefaction of the sorted-subset datasets indicated that sequencing was incomplete. Sampling was limited to blood, and TCR repertoires in tissue likely differ from TCR repertoires in blood. The small number of donors limited the genetic and exposure-history diversity represented. Compared with non-shared clonotypes, clonotypes shared by all four sorted-subset donors had higher generation probabilities. When a few donors were compared, the shared fraction of clonotypes was roughly 4.8% for naive CD4, roughly 3.4% for naive CD8, 2.3% for memory CD4, and 0.4% for memory CD8. Based on pairwise subsampling, the degree of clonotype sharing among donors was expected to be affected by sequencing depth. Naive subsets generally had larger estimated clonotype richness than memory subsets did.

As for this clone: Its binding antigen is unknown. The record has no base qualities; no much larger clone is one base away.

Using the deep immunoSEQ assay, multiplex PCR amplified TCR CDR3 regions from genomic DNA. Genomic DNA extracted from each cell subset was distributed evenly over all wells of several immunoSEQ 96-well plates, and each plate served as one replicate. Each replicate PCR for sorted subsets received approximately 220 ng genomic DNA, equal to tens of thousands of T cell genomes. Purified libraries were quantified with a Qubit 3.0 fluorometer, sized on a Bioanalyzer 2100, and re-quantified with the KAPA Library Quantification kit. Each immunoSEQ 96-well plate was sequenced on its own single-read 150-cycle Illumina NextSeq 550 flow cell. Regarding the original processing steps: Because only junctional sequences without quality scores were contained in the immunoSEQ output, filtering matching that applied to full-length reads could not be performed. Sequences were annotated with PyIR, a Python wrapper for IgBLAST v1.9, and V/J genes and CDR3 were assigned using IMGT germline references. Reads with weak V/J assignments (E-value above 1e-6), missing CDR3, stop codons, out-of-frame junctions, or ambiguous translated residues were removed. V3J clonotypes were defined as sequences sharing the same inferred V gene, J gene, and CDR3 amino acid sequence. Percentage overlap between repertoires was calculated by dividing the number of shared unique clonotypes by the size of the smaller repertoire. Richness of each repertoire was evaluated using RTK rarefaction, the Chao1 estimator, and Recon v2.1 estimates of unobserved clonotypes. Generation probabilities were computed with OLGA for all TCRbeta clonotypes obtained by the gDNA method from four donors. Drawn from immuneACCESS, this table holds only the in-frame rearrangements with V and J called that TCRdb kept. Clones are partly lost; checked studies trace under half to an unresolved V gene and leave the rest unexplained. V and J calls and clone size follow that table, whereas D and trimming were derived from the DNA. The sample table records roughly 570,000 clones; roughly 98% of these occur just once. Approximately 0.33% of the sample lies in the top ten.

CD8 naive samples were obtained by positive selection for CCR7 among CD45RO-negative cells, yielding a CD45RA+CCR7+ population from which TemRA cells were excluded. Donors were healthy HIV-negative adults with no recently reported acute infections or vaccinations. Every donor was a Caucasian adult living in Nashville, Tennessee, USA. Blood was obtained by leukapheresis, after which PBMCs were separated by Ficoll-Histopaque density gradient centrifugation and cryopreserved in liquid nitrogen vapor phase. Analytical flow cytometry was used to check the purity and quantity of each magnetically sorted T cell population. Each sorted fraction had its genomic DNA isolated and then quantified by UV absorbance on a Nanodrop 2000c. The CDR3 goes from the cysteine to the phenylalanine over 15 residues. The only DNA kept is the CDR3, 45 bases in frame from the first base. Trimming removed 6 bases from V and 0 bases from J, leaving 12 bases between the germline ends. In the germline V gene, CDR1 corresponds to SGHAT and CDR2 to FQNNGV.

The sample comprised naive CD8+ T cells sorted from blood. The meaning of the sample's cell subset or site label: CD45RA+CCR7+. The chain was built from TRBV11-2 and TRBJ1-5, with TRBD1 as a weak D call on 5 bases. The TCR originated in a man younger than 45 in good health. CDR3 region: CASSPAGSSNQPQHF. The base sequence is TGTGCCAGCAGTCCGGCAGGGAGTAGCAATCAGCCCCAGCATTTT.